The clone carrying this TCR beta chain was seen a single time. The target antigen is unknown. This clone may be a read error of a much larger clone one base away. The sample is drawn from a study of blood T cells in healthy people across ages. Study conclusions and caveats: The unknown donor CMV status may have confounded expanded clonotype changes.

Germline CDR1 is SGHRS and CDR2 is YFSETQ. The CDR3 totals 17 residues. PBMCs were isolated at a quantity of at least 7 million per sample. Combining a sample-barcoded 5' primer with a J-beta primer mix, a second PCR ran for about 6 to 12 cycles. TCRdb independently ran MiXCR on the 5' RACE reads; one entry per CDR3 protein. The sample comprises around 1,500,000 distinct CDR3 sequences, under 30% of which are singletons, and 7.7% rests with the top ten. The rearrangement links TRBV5-1 to TRBJ2-1, with 11 bases fitting TRBD2. Judging by the DNA end, TRBJ2-7 fits better; the J call may be wrong. The sequence was collected from a woman aged 25 to 39 in good health. Sequencing input: blood. CDR3 protein: CASSFKGLAVSYNEQYF. The CDR3 region has the DNA TGCGCCAGCAGCTTCAAGGGACTAGCGGTTTCCTACAATGAGCAGTACTTC.